This T cell receptor beta chain came from a study of control samples from healthy donors and cancer patients. The assay was immunoSEQ multiplex PCR, and TCRdb's table has in-frame clones only and misses some. This repertoire shows about 49,000 clones, 70% to 90% found once; its top ten account for 2.8%. Germline CDR1 SNHLY, CDR2 FYNNEI. This CDR3 is 13 amino acids long. The ends were cut back, 0 bases at V and 9 bases at J, with 12 bases in the middle. The clonotype comes from a woman in her fifties or sixties with lung cancer. Sequenced sample: PBMCs. The chain carries TRBV2 and TRBJ2-7; D might be TRBD1 (6 bases). The CDR3 reads CASSEAGQQGQYF. CDR3 sequence (DNA): TGTGCCAGCAGTGAAGCGGGCCAACAGGGGCAGTACTTC.